The clone carrying this TCR beta chain has a handful of counts. What it binds is not known. CDR1 and CDR2 from the germline V gene are LNHDA and SQIVND (reference sequence). The CDR3 sequence is 14 residues long. Trimming took 7 bases from V and 4 from J, leaving 16 bases between them. This entry is derived from a study of T cell repertoires in cytomegalovirus infection. Study as a whole: CMV infection together with matching HLA type was indicated by public TCR beta signatures. Study conclusions and caveats: HLA-C-restricted, CMV-specific TCR beta clonotypes were dominant ex vivo. Cumulated frequencies of public TCR beta families served to identify carriers of CMV plus the relevant HLA.

TCRdb reprocessed the reads via MiXCR and lists one record per CDR3 protein. The sample contains 350,000 to 450,000 distinct CDR3 sequences, approximately 18% of which appear only once. Sequenced: PBMCs. The sequence came from a human donor in good health (CMV status not recorded). Some clones in this sample may be carry-over from other donors' samples. The genes are TRBV19 and TRBJ1-1, with D unresolved. The CDR3 coding sequence is TGTGCCAGTACCTCGGGAACAGTGTTCACTGAAGCTTTCTTT. This encodes CASTSGTVFTEAFF.